Below are 3 T cell receptor beta chains sequenced from a single sample in a study of vaccination and CD4 T cells after COVID-19. These receptors' targets are unknown. Treatment: approximately nine-day PBMC culture with coronavirus spike peptide pools or control peptides (ViraFEST assay). Once obtained from cultured CD4+ T cells, the DNA was sequenced using the Oncomine TCR Beta short-read assay. TCRdb analysed the PCR reads with MiXCR anew, one entry per CDR3 protein. The repertoire holds about 21,000 distinct CDR3 sequences, with around half as singletons. The source material was CD4+ T cells from blood, cultured in vitro. Source of these receptors: a human donor who had recovered from COVID-19.

The genes are TRBV12-3 or TRBV12-4 and TRBJ1-5; D is unresolved. The CDR3 spans 14 residues. Trimming removed 3 bases from V and 6 bases from J, with 12 bases in between. CDR3 bases: TGTGCCAGCAGTTTGTCCGAACCTTTTCAGCCCCAGCATTTT. This codes for CASSLSEPFQPQHF.

By share, this clonotype ranks as medium-sized. The chain employs TRBV6-4 and TRBJ1-5; no clear D. This CDR3 is built from 13 residues. V was pared by 3 bases and J by 7 bases, with 10 bases between. Germline CDR1 MRHNA, CDR2 SNTAGT. This CDR3 is CASSEQSGQPQHF. CDR3 DNA sequence: TGTGCCAGCAGTGAACAGTCCGGCCAGCCCCAGCATTTT.

The rearrangement links TRBV27 to TRBJ2-2, with D perhaps matching TRBD2 (7 bases). Deletions cut 2 bases from V and 7 bases from J, with 14 bases between. The length of the CDR3 is 15 residues. CDR1 is MNHEY and CDR2 is SMNVEV in the germline V gene (reference sequence). CDR3 residues: CASSLEGGQNGELFF. For the CDR3, the DNA is TGTGCCAGCAGTTTAGAGGGGGGGCAGAACGGGGAGCTGTTTTTT.